This T cell receptor beta chain was recorded in a study of CD4 T cells in relation to SARS-CoV-2 and coronaviruses. Study context: No peptide or an HIV-1 Nef peptide pool served as negative control.

Germline-derived CDR1 and CDR2 are LGHDT and YNNKEL (reference sequence). This CDR3 comprises 16 residues. Between the trimmed V and J ends, which lost 4 bases and 1 base, there was a span of 13 bases. Assay used: immunoSEQ multiplex PCR; TCRdb lists only in-frame clones, some missing. The sample carries 20,000 to 25,000 clones, about 80% recorded once. Only one count was recorded for this clone. Its antigen is as yet unknown. Before the COVID-19 pandemic, during about 2010-2018, CD4+ T cells were taken from unexposed donors. CD4+ T cells were isolated from the cells after more than 8 days of culture. The receptor was isolated from a human donor in good health. Input material: CD4+ T cells from PBMCs, cultured in vitro. The rearrangement links TRBV3-1 (or the pseudogene TRBV3-2) to TRBJ2-2; tentatively, D is TRBD1 (6 bases). This chain's CDR3 is CASSPGRGGNTGELFF. The CDR3 DNA reads as TGTGCCAGCAGCCCCGGCCGAGGGGGGAACACCGGGGAGCTGTTTTTT.